The entry below describes one TCR beta chain. V lost 4 bases, J lost 3 bases, and 2 bases stayed unmatched. CDR3 length equals 15 residues. Germline V gives CDR1 KGHSH, CDR2 LQKENI. TCRdb's table, derived via immunoSEQ multiplex PCR, lists solely in-frame clones and lacks some. This sample yields approximately 50,000 clones, of which around 87% are seen a single time; approximately 11% belongs to the top ten. The record originates from a study of control samples from healthy donors and cancer patients. The TCR was taken from a woman aged 55-75 years with lung cancer. Sequencing used PBMCs. This rearrangement joins TRBV18 to TRBJ2-1; 11 positions match TRBD1. CDR3 region: CASSLGTGGYNEQFF. CDR3 in DNA: TGTGCCAGCTCACTCGGGACAGGGGGCTACAATGAGCAGTTCTTC.